This T cell receptor beta chain derives from a study of shared clonotypes between healthy human individuals. About the study: Each donor contributed plates that comprised three CD4 naive, three CD4 memory, two CD8 naive and one CD8 memory. Notes on the study in general: Non-shared clonotypes had lower generation probabilities than those shared by all four donors. On the whole, naive subsets had larger estimated richness than memory subsets had.

Worth noting for this clone: The target antigen is unknown.

V trimming: 5 bases; J trimming: 4 bases; junction bases outside the gene matches: 5. Per the germline V gene, CDR1 is MNHEY and CDR2 is SMNVEV (reference sequence). The CDR3 contains 14 residues. Donors comprised healthy HIV-negative adults lacking recent acute infections or vaccinations. Generated by immunoSEQ multiplex PCR, the TCRdb table keeps only in-frame clones and is missing some. The data contain roughly 2.6 million clones, just over 90% of them singletons. This clonotype originated in a man younger than 35 in good health. This rearrangement joins TRBV27 to TRBJ2-7, with 10 positions matching TRBD1. Material for sequencing was naive CD4+ T cells sorted from blood. Subset here: CD45RA+ positively selected. The CDR3 region is CASSNRDRGYEQYF. CDR3 DNA: TGTGCCAGCAGTAACCGGGACAGGGGATACGAGCAGTACTTC.